This is a list of T cell receptor beta chains from one sample in a study of Ad26.COV2.S vaccination and SARS-CoV-2 variants. Using immunoSEQ multiplex PCR, the repertoire was profiled, and TCRdb retains in-frame clones only, with some absent. The sample records 350,000 to 400,000 clones, approximately 90% being singletons. The sample in question was peripheral blood, obtained in a trial of Ad26.COV2.S vaccine versus placebo. These receptors were obtained from a person aged 18-65 years who received the Ad26.COV2.S COVID-19 vaccine or a placebo. Each CDR3 is given with its conserved first and last residue. Each record gives: clone size, D gene, V gene, J gene, CDR3 DNA, CDR3 protein. The D gene is left open where the match is weak. The size field is filled for only some rows; it gives once, few, many or a size class.

clone size: -
D gene: -
V gene: TRBV18
J gene: TRBJ1-1
CDR3 DNA: TGTGCCAGCTCACCAGGGGCTGGCCCTGGGTTGAATGGAGCTTTCTTT
CDR3 protein: CASSPGAGPGLNGAFF

clone size: -
D gene: TRBD1
V gene: TRBV7-8
J gene: TRBJ1-1
CDR3 DNA: TGTGCCAGCAGCTTAGGGGACAGCGCCACTGAAGCTTTCTTT
CDR3 protein: CASSLGDSATEAFF

clone size: -
D gene: TRBD1
V gene: TRBV4-1
J gene: TRBJ2-1
CDR3 DNA: TGCGCCAGCAGCCAGGTGACAGGGGGGGACAATGAGCAGTTCTTC
CDR3 protein: CASSQVTGGDNEQFF

clone size: -
D gene: TRBD2
V gene: TRBV3-1/TRBV3-2
J gene: TRBJ2-1
CDR3 DNA: TGTGCCAGCAGACCATTAGCGGGGGGGCCTGGAAATGAGCAGTTCTTC
CDR3 protein: CASRPLAGGPGNEQFF

clone size: once
D gene: TRBD1
V gene: TRBV5-1
J gene: TRBJ1-2
CDR3 DNA: TGCGCCAGCAGCACGGGGACAGCCTATGGCTACACCTTC
CDR3 protein: CASSTGTAYGYTF

clone size: -
D gene: TRBD2
V gene: TRBV4-3
J gene: TRBJ2-3
CDR3 DNA: TGCGCCAGCAGCCCATTTAGCGGGGGAGACACAGATACGCAGTATTTT
CDR3 protein: CASSPFSGGDTDTQYF

clone size: -
D gene: TRBD1
V gene: TRBV2
J gene: TRBJ2-2
CDR3 DNA: TGTGCCAGCCGGACCGGGACAGGGCTAAACACCGGGGAGCTGTTTTTT
CDR3 protein: CASRTGTGLNTGELFF

clone size: -
D gene: TRBD1
V gene: TRBV9
J gene: TRBJ1-1
CDR3 DNA: TGTGCCAGCAGCGTAGGTGACAGGGGAATAACTGAAGCTTTCTTT
CDR3 protein: CASSVGDRGITEAFF

clone size: -
D gene: -
V gene: TRBV7-9
J gene: TRBJ1-4
CDR3 DNA: TGTGCCAGCAGCTTAGCAGGGTCTCCCCTGTCTGAAAAACTGTTTTTT
CDR3 protein: CASSLAGSPLSEKLFF

clone size: once
D gene: -
V gene: TRBV2
J gene: TRBJ1-1
CDR3 DNA: TGTGCCAGCAGTGAAGACCCAGAAAAGAACACTGAAGCTTTCTTT
CDR3 protein: CASSEDPEKNTEAFF

clone size: -
D gene: TRBD1
V gene: TRBV29-1
J gene: TRBJ1-1
CDR3 DNA: TGCAGCGCCGGGACAGCCTTGAACACTGAAGCTTTCTTT
CDR3 protein: CSAGTALNTEAFF

clone size: once
D gene: TRBD2
V gene: TRBV7-9
J gene: TRBJ2-5
CDR3 DNA: TGTGCCAGCAGCATAGCGGGGGTAGAGACCCAGTACTTC
CDR3 protein: CASSIAGVETQYF

clone size: -
D gene: -
V gene: TRBV19
J gene: TRBJ2-2
CDR3 DNA: TGTGCCAGTACCCCGCAGGCCTCGAACACCGGGGAGCTGTTTTTT
CDR3 protein: CASTPQASNTGELFF

clone size: -
D gene: -
V gene: TRBV7-9
J gene: TRBJ2-7
CDR3 DNA: TGTGCCAGCAGTATCCGGGAGGGGGCCAGCGAGCAGTACTTC
CDR3 protein: CASSIREGASEQYF

clone size: -
D gene: -
V gene: TRBV7-9
J gene: TRBJ2-1
CDR3 DNA: TGTGCCAGCAGCTTAGTTGGGGGGACCTACAATGAGCAGTTCTTC
CDR3 protein: CASSLVGGTYNEQFF

clone size: -
D gene: TRBD1
V gene: TRBV19
J gene: TRBJ1-2
CDR3 DNA: TGTGCCAGTAGTATGGCTGCAGGGGGCTACTATGGCTACACCTTC
CDR3 protein: CASSMAAGGYYGYTF

clone size: -
D gene: TRBD1
V gene: TRBV6-4
J gene: TRBJ1-2
CDR3 DNA: TGTGCCAGCAGCCCCGGGACAGGGAACCGCGGCTACACCTTC
CDR3 protein: CASSPGTGNRGYTF

clone size: -
D gene: TRBD2
V gene: TRBV18
J gene: TRBJ2-1
CDR3 DNA: TGTGCCAGCTCACCAAAAGCGGGGGGATTGGGTGAGCAGTTCTTC
CDR3 protein: CASSPKAGGLGEQFF

clone size: -
D gene: -
V gene: TRBV29-1
J gene: TRBJ1-2
CDR3 DNA: TGCAGCGTTGAAGGGTCCAGTGACTATGGCTACACCTTC
CDR3 protein: CSVEGSSDYGYTF

clone size: -
D gene: -
V gene: TRBV7-9
J gene: TRBJ1-2
CDR3 DNA: TGTGCCAGCAGCTTCGACATTGGCTACACCTTC
CDR3 protein: CASSFDIGYTF

clone size: -
D gene: -
V gene: TRBV4-1
J gene: TRBJ2-2
CDR3 DNA: TGCGCCAGCTCGGACAAGGTCGCCGGGGAGCTGTTTTTT
CDR3 protein: CASSDKVAGELFF

clone size: -
D gene: -
V gene: TRBV20-1
J gene: TRBJ2-5
CDR3 DNA: TGCAGTGCTAGTAAGTTGGACCAGGTCCTGGAGACCCAGTACTTC
CDR3 protein: CSASKLDQVLETQYF

clone size: -
D gene: TRBD1
V gene: TRBV18
J gene: TRBJ2-7
CDR3 DNA: TGTGCCAGCTCAGCTCAGGGACAGGACTCCTACGAGCAGTACTTC
CDR3 protein: CASSAQGQDSYEQYF

clone size: few
D gene: -
V gene: TRBV3-1/TRBV3-2
J gene: TRBJ1-1
CDR3 DNA: TGTGCCAGCAGCCATACGGGGAAAGAAGCTTTCTTT
CDR3 protein: CASSHTGKEAFF

clone size: once
D gene: TRBD1
V gene: TRBV2
J gene: TRBJ2-2
CDR3 DNA: TGTGCCAGCAGCAAACAGGGGGCGGCCGGGGAGCTGTTTTTT
CDR3 protein: CASSKQGAAGELFF

clone size: -
D gene: -
V gene: TRBV7-2
J gene: TRBJ2-7
CDR3 DNA: TGTGCCAGCAGCTTATCGGGGGTCTACGAGCAGTACTTC
CDR3 protein: CASSLSGVYEQYF

clone size: -
D gene: -
V gene: TRBV13
J gene: TRBJ2-5
CDR3 DNA: TGTGCCAGCAGCCTGGGGGGCCGGGATGCCGAGTACTTC
CDR3 protein: CASSLGGRDAEYF

clone size: -
D gene: -
V gene: TRBV18
J gene: TRBJ2-1
CDR3 DNA: TGTGCCAGCTCACCAATGACTAGATTCTATGAGCAGTTCTTC
CDR3 protein: CASSPMTRFYEQFF

clone size: -
D gene: -
V gene: TRBV4-2
J gene: TRBJ1-6
CDR3 DNA: TGTGCCAGCAGCCAAGATATAGGGAGCTCCTATAATTCACCCCTCCACTTT
CDR3 protein: CASSQDIGSSYNSPLHF

clone size: -
D gene: -
V gene: TRBV2
J gene: TRBJ2-2
CDR3 DNA: TGTGCCAGCAGGTTCACTGACACCGGGGAGCTGTTTTTT
CDR3 protein: CASRFTDTGELFF

clone size: -
D gene: TRBD1
V gene: TRBV7-2
J gene: TRBJ1-2
CDR3 DNA: TGTGCCAGCAGCTTAGGGACAGGGGGTGGCTACACCTTC
CDR3 protein: CASSLGTGGGYTF

clone size: -
D gene: -
V gene: TRBV6-2/TRBV6-3
J gene: TRBJ1-1
CDR3 DNA: TGTGCCAGCAGTTACTCGACCAGGGCAGAAGCTTTCTTT
CDR3 protein: CASSYSTRAEAFF

clone size: -
D gene: -
V gene: TRBV7-6
J gene: TRBJ1-4
CDR3 DNA: TGTGCCAGCGGGTCAACGAATGAAAAACTGTTTTTT
CDR3 protein: CASGSTNEKLFF

clone size: once
D gene: -
V gene: TRBV5-6
J gene: TRBJ1-1
CDR3 DNA: TGTGCCAGCAGTTCCGGGGTCACTGAAGCTTTCTTT
CDR3 protein: CASSSGVTEAFF

clone size: -
D gene: -
V gene: TRBV5-6
J gene: TRBJ2-7
CDR3 DNA: TGTGCCAGCAGCTTATATCTATACTACGAGCAGTACTTC
CDR3 protein: CASSLYLYYEQYF